This T cell receptor beta chain was recovered during a study of blood T cell repertoires in COVID-19. Study context: Nucleic acid was either cDNA or gDNA, and it came from T cells, B-cell-depleted T cells, or PBMCs.

With 3 bases removed from V and 4 bases from J, the gap between germline ends came to 21 bases. In germline, CDR1 is GTSNPN, CDR2 SVGIG (reference sequence). CDR3 length: 16 amino acids. Enrollment of patients from Seattle took place during active infection, with longitudinal follow-up. Authors' methods: Counts of nucleated cells, estimated from reference gene primer amplification, were obtained. Some clones are missing from TCRdb's copy, which holds only in-frame ones; the method was immunoSEQ multiplex PCR. V, J and clone size are taken as reported in that table, and D and trimming were inferred from the DNA itself. The repertoire consists of 450,000 or so clones, with roughly 87% occurring once and the leading ten covering around 0.95%.

The TCR originated in a man in his late teens or twenties with COVID-19, enrolled during active disease. The specimen sequenced was peripheral blood. This rearrangement joins TRBV30 to TRBJ2-5; D remains ambiguous. The CDR3 sequence: CAWRLLDSEAPETQYF. The CDR3 nucleotides read TGTGCCTGGAGACTACTCGACTCCGAGGCCCCAGAGACCCAGTACTTC.